The T cell receptor beta chain under discussion was sequenced for a study of blood T cell repertoires in COVID-19. Study at large: COVID-19 samples collected from the United States, Italy and Spain covered acute and convalescent phases. PBMCs, B-cell-depleted T cells, or T cells provided the cDNA or gDNA that made up the material.

The germline gives CDR1 MNHEY, CDR2 SVGAGI. The V end lost 8 bases, the J end lost 3 bases, and 13 bases lay between the germline ends. This CDR3 has 13 residues. Authors' processing steps: For nucleated cells, counts were estimated from reference gene primer amplification. Measured with immunoSEQ multiplex PCR; TCRdb has only the in-frame clones, and not every one. That table supplies the V and J calls and clone size; D and trimming were determined from the DNA. The table has about 86,000 clones, roughly 80% seen once. The chain carries TRBV6-5 and TRBJ1-1; a possible D gene is TRBD1 (6 bases). The material sequenced was peripheral blood. The sequence derives from a man between 70 and 80 years old with acute or convalescent COVID-19. CDR3 in DNA: TGTGCCAGCTGGGGGGGCGCTTACACTGAAGCTTTCTTT. Amino acid sequence: CASWGGAYTEAFF.